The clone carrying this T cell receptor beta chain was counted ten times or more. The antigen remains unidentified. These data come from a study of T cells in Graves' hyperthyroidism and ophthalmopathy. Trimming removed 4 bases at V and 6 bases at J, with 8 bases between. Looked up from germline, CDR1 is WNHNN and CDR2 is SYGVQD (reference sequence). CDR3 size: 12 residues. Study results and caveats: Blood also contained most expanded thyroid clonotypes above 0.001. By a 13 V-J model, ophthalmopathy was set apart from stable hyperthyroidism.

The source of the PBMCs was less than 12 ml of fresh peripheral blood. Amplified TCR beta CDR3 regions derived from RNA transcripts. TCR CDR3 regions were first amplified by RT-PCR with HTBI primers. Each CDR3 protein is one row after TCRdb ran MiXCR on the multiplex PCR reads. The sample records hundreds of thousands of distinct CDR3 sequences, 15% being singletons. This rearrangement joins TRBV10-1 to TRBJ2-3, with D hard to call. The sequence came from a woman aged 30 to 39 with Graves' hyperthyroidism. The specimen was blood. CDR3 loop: CASSAGSDTQYF. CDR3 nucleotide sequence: TGCGCCAGCAGTGCTGGGTCGGATACGCAGTATTTT.